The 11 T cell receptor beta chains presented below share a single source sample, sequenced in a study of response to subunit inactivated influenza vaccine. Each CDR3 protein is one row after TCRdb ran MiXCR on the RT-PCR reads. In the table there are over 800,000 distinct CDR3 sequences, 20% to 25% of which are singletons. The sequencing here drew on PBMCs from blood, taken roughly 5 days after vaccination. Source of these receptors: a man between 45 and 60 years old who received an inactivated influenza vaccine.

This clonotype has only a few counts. As DNA, the CDR3 is TGTGCCAGCAGCTTAGCGAAAACAGCGTTCCATAGCTCCTACAATGAGCAGTTCTTC. Amino acid sequence: CASSLAKTAFHSSYNEQFF. The V call is TRBV11-1, the J call TRBJ2-1; D not certain. Germline CDR1 and CDR2: SGHAT and FQDESV (reference sequence). V was clipped by 0 bases and J by 0 bases, with 18 bases between them. CDR3 size: 19 residues.

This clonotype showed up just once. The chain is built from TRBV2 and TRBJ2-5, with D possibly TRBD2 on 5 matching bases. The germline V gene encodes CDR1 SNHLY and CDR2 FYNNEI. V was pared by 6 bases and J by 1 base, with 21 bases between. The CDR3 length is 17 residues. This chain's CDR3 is CASRGTERTATQETQYF. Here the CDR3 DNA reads TGTGCCAGCAGGGGAACTGAGCGGACGGCTACCCAAGAGACCCAGTACTTC.

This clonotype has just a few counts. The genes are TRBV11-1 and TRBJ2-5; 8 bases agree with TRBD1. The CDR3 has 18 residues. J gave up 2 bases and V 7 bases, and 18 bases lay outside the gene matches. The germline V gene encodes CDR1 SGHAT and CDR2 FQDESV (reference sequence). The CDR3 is CASINFPLGRGLQETQYF. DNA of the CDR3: TGTGCCAGCATCAACTTCCCGTTGGGCAGGGGGCTTCAAGAGACCCAGTACTTC.

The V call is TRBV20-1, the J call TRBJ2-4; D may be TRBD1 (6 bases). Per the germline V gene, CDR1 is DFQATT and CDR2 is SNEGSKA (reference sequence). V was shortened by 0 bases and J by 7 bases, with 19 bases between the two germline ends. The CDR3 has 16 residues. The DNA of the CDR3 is TGCAGTGCTAGAGATCCGAAAATGGGGGCCCGGAACATTCAGTACTTC. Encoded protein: CSARDPKMGARNIQYF.

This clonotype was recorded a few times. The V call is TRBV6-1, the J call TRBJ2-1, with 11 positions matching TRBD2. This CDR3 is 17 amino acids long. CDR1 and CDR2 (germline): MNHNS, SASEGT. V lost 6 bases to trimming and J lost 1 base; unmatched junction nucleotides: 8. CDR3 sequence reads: CASRSTSGSLSYNEQFF. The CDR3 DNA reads TGTGCCAGCAGGTCAACTAGCGGGAGTTTATCCTACAATGAGCAGTTCTTC.

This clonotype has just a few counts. In DNA form, the CDR3 reads TGTGCCAGCAGTGTTGACAGGGGATCTTCCTACGAGCAGTACTTC. It encodes CASSVDRGSSYEQYF. The chain uses TRBV6-1 and TRBJ2-7; 8 positions agree with TRBD1. Germline V gives CDR1 MNHNS, CDR2 SASEGT. V lost 4 bases and J lost 1; bases outside the gene matches: 6. This CDR3 comprises 15 residues.

CDR3 sequence (DNA): TGTGCCACCTCTGGGACAGGGAAGCAAGAGACCCAGTACTTC. It encodes CATSGTGKQETQYF. The chain links TRBV6-2 or TRBV6-3 to TRBJ2-5, with 9 bases fitting TRBD1. Germline loops: CDR1 MNHEY, CDR2 SVGEGT. This CDR3 has 14 residues. The V gene end was trimmed by 10 bases and the J gene end by 2 bases; junction bases not matched to a gene: 8.

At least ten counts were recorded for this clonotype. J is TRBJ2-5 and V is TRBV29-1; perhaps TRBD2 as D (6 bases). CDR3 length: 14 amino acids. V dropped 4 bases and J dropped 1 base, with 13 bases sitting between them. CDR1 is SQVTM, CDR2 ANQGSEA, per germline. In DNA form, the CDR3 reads TGCAGCGTTGTGACTAGTTTGTCCCAAGAGACCCAGTACTTC. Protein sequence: CSVVTSLSQETQYF.

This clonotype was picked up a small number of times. CDR3 loop: CASSPGQGGSWNTEAFF. CDR3 sequence (DNA): TGTGCCAGCAGCCCGGGACAGGGCGGCAGTTGGAACACTGAAGCTTTCTTT. The chain combines TRBV14 with TRBJ1-1; TRBD1 matches 9 bases. There are 17 residues in the CDR3. J lost 1 base, V lost 4 bases, and 10 bases had no gene match. Germline values: CDR1 SGHDN, CDR2 FVKESK.

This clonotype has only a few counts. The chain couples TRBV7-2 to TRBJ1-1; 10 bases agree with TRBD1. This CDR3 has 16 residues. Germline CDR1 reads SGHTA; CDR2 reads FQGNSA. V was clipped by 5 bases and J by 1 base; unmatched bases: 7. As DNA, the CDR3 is TGTGCCAGCAGCCCGTGGGACAGGGGATGGAACACTGAAGCTTTCTTT. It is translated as CASSPWDRGWNTEAFF.

CDR3 DNA: TGTGCCACCAGTGATTCGACAGGTAGCTCCTACAATGAGCAGTTCTTC. Encoded protein: CATSDSTGSSYNEQFF. The chain joins TRBV24-1 to TRBJ2-1; D perhaps matches TRBD1 (6 bases). Trimming stripped 2 bases from V and 0 bases from J, with 10 bases between. Per the germline V gene, CDR1 is KGHDR and CDR2 is SFDVKD. The CDR3 runs to 16 residues.